This is a list of T cell receptor beta chains from one sample in a study of blood T cell repertoires in COVID-19. TCRdb keeps only in-frame clones here, not all; method: immunoSEQ multiplex PCR. This table holds under 150,000 clones, 80% to 90% found once. Material for sequencing was peripheral blood. These receptors came from a man in his forties with acute or convalescent COVID-19. Each CDR3 is given with its conserved first and last residue. The D gene is left open where the match is weak. A row's size may be missing; if present it is once, few, many or a size class.

TRBJ2-7	.	TRBV7-9	.	TGTGCCAGCAGCTTAGCTTACACGGTCAGGGTAACCTACGAGCAGTACTTC	CASSLAYTVRVTYEQYF
TRBJ2-1	.	TRBV5-1	.	TGCGCCAGCAGCTTGGCCCACGGCGGCTCATATGACAATGAGCAGTTCTTC	CASSLAHGGSYDNEQFF
TRBJ2-7	.	TRBV29-1	TRBD1	TGCAGCGTTGAAGGACAGGGGTTCTCCTACGAGCAGTACTTC	CSVEGQGFSYEQYF
TRBJ1-1	.	TRBV10-3	.	TGTGCCATCTCGCAAACAGGGCGTAACACTGAAGCTTTCTTT	CAISQTGRNTEAFF
TRBJ1-2	.	TRBV19	.	TGTGCCAGTAGCCCCGACAGACAGGTCTATGGCTACACCTTC	CASSPDRQVYGYTF
TRBJ1-1	few	TRBV2	.	TGTGCCAGCAGTGTCTTTATAGGACAGATGAACACTGAAGCTTTCTTT	CASSVFIGQMNTEAFF
TRBJ2-1	.	TRBV5-1	TRBD2	TGCGCCAGCAGCTTGGAGAGACTAGCGGGAGATGAGCAGTTCTTC	CASSLERLAGDEQFF
TRBJ1-5	.	TRBV11-2	.	TGTGCCAGCAGCCCCGGTGGCAATCAGCCCCAGCATTTT	CASSPGGNQPQHF
TRBJ2-3	.	TRBV3-1/TRBV3-2	TRBD2	TGTGCCAGCAGCCAAGGACTAGCGGGGGGCACAGATACGCAGTATTTT	CASSQGLAGGTDTQYF
TRBJ1-5	.	TRBV24-1	TRBD1	TGTGCCGTACTCAGGGGGGATCAGCCCCAGCATTTT	CAVLRGDQPQHF
TRBJ2-3	.	TRBV5-6	TRBD2	TGTGCCAGCAGCTTGGTGATTAGCGGGGAAAGCACAGATACGCAGTATTTT	CASSLVISGESTDTQYF
TRBJ1-5	once	TRBV7-9	TRBD1	TGTGCCAGCAGCTCAGAGTTCGGACAGGGTAGCAATCAGCCCCAGCATTTT	CASSSEFGQGSNQPQHF
TRBJ1-1	.	TRBV6-2/TRBV6-3	TRBD1	TGTGCCAGCAGTTACCCGACAGGGTTTGACACTGAAGCTTTCTTT	CASSYPTGFDTEAFF
TRBJ1-3	.	TRBV6-5	TRBD1	TGTGCCACCATACAGGGGCTCCGCTCTGGAAACACCATATATTTT	CATIQGLRSGNTIYF
TRBJ2-7	.	TRBV14	.	TGTGCCAGCAGCCAAGTGGGCAGGGGAAGAATCTACGAGCAGTACTTC	CASSQVGRGRIYEQYF
TRBJ2-7	once	TRBV9	TRBD2	TGTGCCAGCAGCGTAGACCCGGGGGGGTCCTACGAGCAGTACTTC	CASSVDPGGSYEQYF
TRBJ1-4	.	TRBV18	TRBD1	TGTGCCAGCTCACCTGGACAGGACGAAAAACTGTTTTTT	CASSPGQDEKLFF
TRBJ2-4	.	TRBV19	TRBD1	TGTGCCAGTAGCCCTGGACAGGGGGGTGTAAACATTCAGTACTTC	CASSPGQGGVNIQYF
TRBJ2-2	.	TRBV19	.	TGTGCCAGTAGGACAAAACGGACAGTGAACACCGGGGAGCTGTTTTTT	CASRTKRTVNTGELFF
TRBJ2-3	.	TRBV2	TRBD2	TGTGCCAGCAGGACTAGCGAGGGGGCAGATACGCAGTATTTT	CASRTSEGADTQYF
TRBJ1-3	.	TRBV6-2/TRBV6-3	TRBD1	TGTGCCAGCAGTTACGACAGGGTTTTTTATGGAAACACCATATATTTT	CASSYDRVFYGNTIYF
TRBJ2-5	.	TRBV4-2	TRBD2	TGTGCCAGCAGCCAAGCACCCGGGAGGGGTAAGGAGACCCAGTACTTC	CASSQAPGRGKETQYF
TRBJ2-7	.	TRBV5-1	.	TGCGCCAGCAGCTCCCGGACAGCGAACTACGAGCAGTACTTC	CASSSRTANYEQYF
TRBJ1-1	.	TRBV6-5	TRBD1	TGTGCCAGCACTACGACAGGGGGAGTTACTGAAGCTTTCTTT	CASTTTGGVTEAFF
TRBJ1-2	.	TRBV6-1	TRBD1	TGTGCCAGCAGTGAAGCATCGCAGGGGGTCTATGGCTACACCTTC	CASSEASQGVYGYTF
TRBJ1-2	once	TRBV2	.	TGTGCCAGTATTACCTTGTCGGGGAACTATGGCTACACCTTC	CASITLSGNYGYTF
TRBJ2-7	.	TRBV7-9	TRBD2	TGTGCCAGCACCCCCCGGGGGGGGTCTTACGAGCAGTACTTC	CASTPRGGSYEQYF
TRBJ2-5	.	TRBV9	TRBD1	TGTGCCAGCAGCGGGACAGGGGCTGGGGAGACCCAGTACTTC	CASSGTGAGETQYF
TRBJ2-7	.	TRBV7-9	TRBD2	TGTGCCAGCTCCCTGGCTAGCGGGAGCTACGAGCAGTACTTC	CASSLASGSYEQYF
TRBJ2-5	.	TRBV5-6	TRBD1	TGTGCCAGCAGCTTACAGGGGGCTTACCAAGAGACCCAGTACTTC	CASSLQGAYQETQYF
TRBJ2-3	.	TRBV14	TRBD1	TGTGCCAGCAGCCAAGATCTGGACAGGGGAGGAACAGATACGCAGTATTTT	CASSQDLDRGGTDTQYF
TRBJ2-3	.	TRBV6-2/TRBV6-3	TRBD2	TGTGCCAGCAGCCCAAGGACTAGCGGGGCCACAGATACGCAGTATTTT	CASSPRTSGATDTQYF
TRBJ1-3	.	TRBV9	.	TGTGCCAGCAGCGTAGCCGGGGCTGGAAACACCATATATTTT	CASSVAGAGNTIYF
TRBJ1-1	.	TRBV11-1	.	TGTGCCAGCAGCTGGAACAGGGAAGGCACTGAAGCTTTCTTT	CASSWNREGTEAFF
TRBJ2-1	.	TRBV6-4	TRBD2	TGTGCCAGCAGCCGAACGACTAGCGGGGGGGCCGTTGGCCATGAGCAGTTCTTC	CASSRTTSGGAVGHEQFF
TRBJ2-7	.	TRBV13	.	TGTGCCAGCAGCTTAGGCCAGTCCTACGAGCAGTACTTC	CASSLGQSYEQYF
TRBJ1-1	.	TRBV6-2/TRBV6-3	.	TGTGCCAGCAGTCAAGTACAGGGTGTCACTGAAGCTTTCTTT	CASSQVQGVTEAFF
TRBJ2-7	once	TRBV28	.	TGTGCCAGCAGTGGACAGCCTTTGAAGCAGTACTTC	CASSGQPLKQYF
TRBJ1-4	.	TRBV6-5	.	TGTGCCAGCGGAGAGTCCTCCGGGGATGAAAAACTGTTTTTT	CASGESSGDEKLFF
TRBJ2-7	.	TRBV15	.	TGTGCCACCAGCAGAAACCAACAGGGCTACGAGCAGTACTTC	CATSRNQQGYEQYF
TRBJ2-3	.	TRBV3-1/TRBV3-2	TRBD2	TGTGCCAGCAGCCCTTCAGCGGGGGGGCCCACAGATACGCAGTATTTT	CASSPSAGGPTDTQYF
TRBJ2-7	once	TRBV29-1	.	TGCAGCGTTAAAGGGGGGAGGTACGAGCAGTACTTC	CSVKGGRYEQYF
TRBJ2-6	.	TRBV7-9	TRBD1	TGTGCCAGCAGCCCTCAGGGGGCCCTAAACTCTGGGGCCAACGTCCTGACTTTC	CASSPQGALNSGANVLTF
TRBJ2-5	.	TRBV7-8	.	TGTGCCAGCAGCCGAGGGTACGGGGGACTCCAAGAGACCCAGTACTTC	CASSRGYGGLQETQYF
TRBJ2-7	.	TRBV5-6	.	TGTGCCAGCAGCTTGGCGGGGGTGCCCTACTACGAGCAGTACTTC	CASSLAGVPYYEQYF
TRBJ2-3	.	TRBV5-1	.	TGCGCCAGCAGCTCCCAGCGGACTACCTTGGCGGATACGCAGTATTTT	CASSSQRTTLADTQYF
TRBJ2-3	.	TRBV11-2	TRBD2	TGTGCCAGCAGCTTAGATCTAGCGGGGGGAACAGATACGCAGTATTTT	CASSLDLAGGTDTQYF